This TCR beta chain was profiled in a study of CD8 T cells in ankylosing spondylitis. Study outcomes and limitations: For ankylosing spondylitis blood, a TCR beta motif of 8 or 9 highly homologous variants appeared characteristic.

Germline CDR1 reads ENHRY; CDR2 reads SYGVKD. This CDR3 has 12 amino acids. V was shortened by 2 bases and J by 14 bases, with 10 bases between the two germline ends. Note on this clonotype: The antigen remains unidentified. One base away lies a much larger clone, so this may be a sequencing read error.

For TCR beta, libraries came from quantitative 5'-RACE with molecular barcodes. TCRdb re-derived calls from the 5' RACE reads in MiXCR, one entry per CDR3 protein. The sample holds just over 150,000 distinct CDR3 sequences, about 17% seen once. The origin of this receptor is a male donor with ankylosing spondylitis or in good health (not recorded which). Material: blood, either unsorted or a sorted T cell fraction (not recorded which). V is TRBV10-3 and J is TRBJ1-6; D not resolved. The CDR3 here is CAISETPWTLHF. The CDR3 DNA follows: TGTGCCATCAGTGAGACCCCCTGGACCCTCCACTTT.